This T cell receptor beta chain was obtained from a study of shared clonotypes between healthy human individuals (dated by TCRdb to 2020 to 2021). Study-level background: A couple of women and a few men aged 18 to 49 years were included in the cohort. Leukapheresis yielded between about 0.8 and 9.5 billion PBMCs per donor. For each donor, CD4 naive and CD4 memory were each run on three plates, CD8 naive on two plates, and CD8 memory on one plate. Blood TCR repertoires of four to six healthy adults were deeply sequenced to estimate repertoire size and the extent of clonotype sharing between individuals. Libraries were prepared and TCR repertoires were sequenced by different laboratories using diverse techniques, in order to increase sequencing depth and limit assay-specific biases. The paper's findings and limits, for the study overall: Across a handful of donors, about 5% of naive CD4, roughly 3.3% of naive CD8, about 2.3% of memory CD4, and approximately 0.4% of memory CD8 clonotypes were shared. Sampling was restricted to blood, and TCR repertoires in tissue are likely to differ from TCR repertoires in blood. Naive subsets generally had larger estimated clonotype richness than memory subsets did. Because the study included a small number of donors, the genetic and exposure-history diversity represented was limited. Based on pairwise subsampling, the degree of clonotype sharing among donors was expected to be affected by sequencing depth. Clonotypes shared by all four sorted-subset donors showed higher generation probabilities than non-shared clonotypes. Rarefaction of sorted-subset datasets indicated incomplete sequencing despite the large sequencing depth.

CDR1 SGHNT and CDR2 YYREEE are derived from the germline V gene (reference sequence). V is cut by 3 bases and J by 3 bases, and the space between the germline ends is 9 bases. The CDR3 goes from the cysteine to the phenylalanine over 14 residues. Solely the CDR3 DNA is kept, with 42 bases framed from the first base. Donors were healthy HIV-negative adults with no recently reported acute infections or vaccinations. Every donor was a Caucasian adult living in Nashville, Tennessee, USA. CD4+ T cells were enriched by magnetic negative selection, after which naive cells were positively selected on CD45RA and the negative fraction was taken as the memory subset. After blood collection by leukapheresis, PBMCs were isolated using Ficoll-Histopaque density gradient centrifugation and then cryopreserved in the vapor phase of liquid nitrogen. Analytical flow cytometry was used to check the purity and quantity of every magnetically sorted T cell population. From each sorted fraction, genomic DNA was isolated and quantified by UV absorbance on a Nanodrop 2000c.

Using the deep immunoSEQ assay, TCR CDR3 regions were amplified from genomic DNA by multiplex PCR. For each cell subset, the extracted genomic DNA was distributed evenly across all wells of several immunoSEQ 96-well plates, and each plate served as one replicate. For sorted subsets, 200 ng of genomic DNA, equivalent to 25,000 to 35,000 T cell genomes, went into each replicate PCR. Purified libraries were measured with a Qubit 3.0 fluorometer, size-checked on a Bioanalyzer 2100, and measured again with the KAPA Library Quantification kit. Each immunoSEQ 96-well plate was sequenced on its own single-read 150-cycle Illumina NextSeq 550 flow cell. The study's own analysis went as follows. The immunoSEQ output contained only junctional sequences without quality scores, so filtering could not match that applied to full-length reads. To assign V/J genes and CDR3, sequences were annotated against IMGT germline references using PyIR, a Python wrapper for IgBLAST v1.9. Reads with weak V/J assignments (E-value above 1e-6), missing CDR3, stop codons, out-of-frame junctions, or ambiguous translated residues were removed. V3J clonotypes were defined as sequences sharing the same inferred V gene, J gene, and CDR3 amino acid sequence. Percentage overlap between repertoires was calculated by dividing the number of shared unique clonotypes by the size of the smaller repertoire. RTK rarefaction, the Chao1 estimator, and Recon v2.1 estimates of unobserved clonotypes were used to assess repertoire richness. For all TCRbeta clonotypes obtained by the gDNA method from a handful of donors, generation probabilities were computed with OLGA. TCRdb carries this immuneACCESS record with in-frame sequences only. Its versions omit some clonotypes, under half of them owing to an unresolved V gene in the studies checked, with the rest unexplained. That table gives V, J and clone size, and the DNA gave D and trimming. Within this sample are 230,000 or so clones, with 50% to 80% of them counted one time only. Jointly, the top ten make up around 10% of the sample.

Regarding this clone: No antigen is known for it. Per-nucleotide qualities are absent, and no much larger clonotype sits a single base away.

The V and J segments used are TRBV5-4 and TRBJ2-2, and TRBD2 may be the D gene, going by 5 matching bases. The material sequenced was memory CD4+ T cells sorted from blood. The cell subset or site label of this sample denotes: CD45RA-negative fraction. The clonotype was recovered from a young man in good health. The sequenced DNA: TGTGCCAGCAGCTCGCTGGAGGACACCGGGGAGCTGTTTTTT. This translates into CASSSLEDTGELFF.